This TCR beta chain is from a study of PD-L1 blockade in urothelial cancer. At the level of the study: Male patients with bladder-origin urothelial cancer numbered twenty-five of 29. When blood samples were assessed, the median T cell count was some 140,000.

Here immunoSEQ multiplex PCR was the method, and the copy in TCRdb shows in-frame clones only, minus some. The sample contains 30,000 to 45,000 clones, more than 80% of which appear only once. Trimming took off 3 bases at V and 4 bases at J, with 11 bases between the two ends. Germline assignment: CDR1 SGDLS and CDR2 YYNGEE. The CDR3 has 14 amino acids. Documented time point: peripheral blood 6 weeks after treatment start. Here the sequenced sample was PBMCs, taken around atezolizumab (anti-PD-L1) treatment. The source of this sequence is a man between 40 and 49 years old with urothelial cancer. The chain recombines TRBV9 with TRBJ2-4, with D tentatively TRBD2 (7 bases). This CDR3 reads CASSERDTKNIQYF. The CDR3 DNA reads TGTGCCAGCAGCGAGCGGGACACAAAAAACATTCAGTACTTC.